This T cell receptor beta chain was recovered during a study of OX40 agonist ivuxolimab in advanced cancers. Study context: Head and neck, renal cell, melanoma or hepatocellular carcinoma were the cancers that dose-escalation patients had.

Libraries were prepared by immunoSEQ multiplex PCR; TCRdb keeps only in-frame clonotypes and omits some of them. The table shows about 79,000 clones, with less than 95% occurring only once. Overall study results and limits: Some of the lowest clonal expansion was seen in partial responders at 0.1-3.0 mg/kg.

This CDR3 contains 15 residues. Germline lookup yields CDR1 SNHLY and CDR2 FYNNEI. V gave up 3 bases and J gave up 4 bases, with 13 bases separating them. As to this clone: Its antigen remains unknown.

Blood got drawn at baseline, again on cycle 4 day 1, and then on cycle 7 day 1. The chain uses TRBV2 and TRBJ2-1; D is ambiguous. The source was CD4+ or CD8+ T cells sorted from blood, collected in a trial of the OX40 agonist ivuxolimab. This TCR was sampled from an adult with an advanced solid tumor such as melanoma, head and neck, liver or kidney cancer. The CDR3 here is CASSESGSIYNEQFF. In DNA form, the CDR3 reads TGTGCCAGCAGTGAGTCAGGTTCAATATACAATGAGCAGTTCTTC.